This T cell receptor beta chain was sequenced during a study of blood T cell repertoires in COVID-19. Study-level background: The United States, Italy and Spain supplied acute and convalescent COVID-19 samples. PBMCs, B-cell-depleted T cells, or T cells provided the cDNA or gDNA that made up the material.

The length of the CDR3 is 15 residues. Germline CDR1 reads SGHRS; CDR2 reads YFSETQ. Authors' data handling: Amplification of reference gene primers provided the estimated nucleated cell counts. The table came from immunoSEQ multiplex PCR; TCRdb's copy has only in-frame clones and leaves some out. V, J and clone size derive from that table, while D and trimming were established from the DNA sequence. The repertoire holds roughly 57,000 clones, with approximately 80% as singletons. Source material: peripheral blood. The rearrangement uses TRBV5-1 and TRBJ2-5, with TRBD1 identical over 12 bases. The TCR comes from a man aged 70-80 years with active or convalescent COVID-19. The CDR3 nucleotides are TGCGCTTCCACCCCGGGACAGGGGGCATGGGAGACCCAGTACTTC. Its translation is CASTPGQGAWETQYF.